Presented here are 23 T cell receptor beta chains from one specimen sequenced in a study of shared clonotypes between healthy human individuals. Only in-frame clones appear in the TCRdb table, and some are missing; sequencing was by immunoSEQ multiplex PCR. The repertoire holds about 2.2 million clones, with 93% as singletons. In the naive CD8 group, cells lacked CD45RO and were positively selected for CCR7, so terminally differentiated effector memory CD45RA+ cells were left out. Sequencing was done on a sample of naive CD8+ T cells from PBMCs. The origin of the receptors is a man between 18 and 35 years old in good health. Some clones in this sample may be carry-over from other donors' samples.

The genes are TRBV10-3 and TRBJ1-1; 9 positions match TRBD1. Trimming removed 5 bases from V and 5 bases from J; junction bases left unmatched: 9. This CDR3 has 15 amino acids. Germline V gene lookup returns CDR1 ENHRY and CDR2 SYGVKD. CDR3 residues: CAISNLQGASTEAFF. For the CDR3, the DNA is TGTGCCATCAGTAATCTACAGGGGGCAAGTACTGAAGCTTTCTTT.

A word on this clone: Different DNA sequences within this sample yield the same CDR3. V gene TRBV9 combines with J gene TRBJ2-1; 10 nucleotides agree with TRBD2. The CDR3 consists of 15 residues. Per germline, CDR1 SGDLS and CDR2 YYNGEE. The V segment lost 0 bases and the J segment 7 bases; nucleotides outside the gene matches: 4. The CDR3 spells CASSVGTSGGNEQFF. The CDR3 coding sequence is TGTGCCAGCAGCGTAGGGACTAGCGGAGGGAATGAGCAGTTCTTC.

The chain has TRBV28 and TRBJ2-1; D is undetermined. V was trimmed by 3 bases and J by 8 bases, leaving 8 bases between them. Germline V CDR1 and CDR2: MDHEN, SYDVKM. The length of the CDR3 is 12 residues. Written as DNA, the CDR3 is TGTGCCAGCAGTTTGGCAGCCGATGAGCAGTTCTTC. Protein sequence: CASSLAADEQFF. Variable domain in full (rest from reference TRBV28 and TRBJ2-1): DVKVTQSSRYLVKRTGEKVFLECVQDMDHENMFWYRQDPGLGLRLIYFSYDVKMKEKGDIPEGYSVSREKKERFSLILESASTNQTSMYLCASSLAADEQFFGPGTRLTVL.

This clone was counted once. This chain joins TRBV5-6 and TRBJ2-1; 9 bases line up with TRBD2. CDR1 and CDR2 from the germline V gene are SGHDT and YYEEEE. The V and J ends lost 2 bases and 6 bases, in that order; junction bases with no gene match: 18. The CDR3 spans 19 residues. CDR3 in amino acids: CASSFWTGDSGRPLNEQFF. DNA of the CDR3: TGTGCCAGCAGCTTTTGGACAGGAGATAGCGGGAGACCCCTCAATGAGCAGTTCTTC.

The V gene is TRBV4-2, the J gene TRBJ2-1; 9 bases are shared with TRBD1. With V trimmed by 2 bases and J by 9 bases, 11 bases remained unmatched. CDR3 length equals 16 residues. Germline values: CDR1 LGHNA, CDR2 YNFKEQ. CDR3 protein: CASSQTRTGEFAEQFF. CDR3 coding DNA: TGTGCCAGCAGCCAAACCCGGACAGGGGAGTTCGCTGAGCAGTTCTTC.

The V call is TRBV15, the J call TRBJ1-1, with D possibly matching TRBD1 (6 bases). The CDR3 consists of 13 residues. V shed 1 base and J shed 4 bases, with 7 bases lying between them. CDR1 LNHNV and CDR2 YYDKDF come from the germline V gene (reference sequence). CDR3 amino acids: CATSRGGGTEAFF. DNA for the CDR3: TGTGCCACCAGCAGAGGAGGGGGCACTGAAGCTTTCTTT.

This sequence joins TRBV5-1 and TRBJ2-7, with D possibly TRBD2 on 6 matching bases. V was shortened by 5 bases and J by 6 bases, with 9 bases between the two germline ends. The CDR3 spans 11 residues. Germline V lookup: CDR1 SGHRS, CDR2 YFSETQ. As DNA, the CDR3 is TGCGCCAGCAGGGACTATCTCGAGCAGTACTTC. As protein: CASRDYLEQYF.

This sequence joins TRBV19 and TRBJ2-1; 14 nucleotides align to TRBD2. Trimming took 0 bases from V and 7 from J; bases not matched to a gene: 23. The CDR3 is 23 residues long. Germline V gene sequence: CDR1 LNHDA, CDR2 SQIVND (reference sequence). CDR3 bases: TGTGCCAGTAGTATAGATCAAGTAAAAACAGGAATGAGTGGGACTAGCGGGAGTAATGAGCAGTTCTTC. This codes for CASSIDQVKTGMSGTSGSNEQFF.

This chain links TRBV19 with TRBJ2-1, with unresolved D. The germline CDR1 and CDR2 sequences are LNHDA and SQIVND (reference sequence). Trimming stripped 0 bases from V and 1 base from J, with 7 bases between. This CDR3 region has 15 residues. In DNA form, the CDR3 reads TGTGCCAGTAGTATAGAAGGGATATCCTACAATGAGCAGTTCTTC. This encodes CASSIEGISYNEQFF.

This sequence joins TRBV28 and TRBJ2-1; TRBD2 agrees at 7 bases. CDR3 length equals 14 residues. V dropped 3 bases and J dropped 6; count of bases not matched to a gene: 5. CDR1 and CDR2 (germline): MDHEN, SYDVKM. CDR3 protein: CASSFRSSGNEQFF. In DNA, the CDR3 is TGTGCCAGCAGTTTCCGTTCTAGCGGCAATGAGCAGTTCTTC.

Written as DNA, the CDR3 is TGTGCCAGCAGCTTAGGTGACACTGGACAGGGGGCCTACGAGCAGTACTTC. Translated, it gives CASSLGDTGQGAYEQYF. The genes are TRBV13 and TRBJ2-7, with TRBD1 matching over 10 bases. Trimming took 0 bases from V and 2 from J; bases not matched to a gene: 7. From germline, CDR1 is PRHDT and CDR2 FYEKMQ (reference sequence). The CDR3 runs 17 residues.

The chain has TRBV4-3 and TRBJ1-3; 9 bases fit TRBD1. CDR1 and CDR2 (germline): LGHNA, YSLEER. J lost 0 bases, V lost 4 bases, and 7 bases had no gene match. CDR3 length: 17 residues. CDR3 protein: CASSLNRGLYSGNTIYF. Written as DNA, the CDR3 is TGCGCCAGCAGCCTAAACAGGGGGCTTTACTCTGGAAACACCATATATTTT.

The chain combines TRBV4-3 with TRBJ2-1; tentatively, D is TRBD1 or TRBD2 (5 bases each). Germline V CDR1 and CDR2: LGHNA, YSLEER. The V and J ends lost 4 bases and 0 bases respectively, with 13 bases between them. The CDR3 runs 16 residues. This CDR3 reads CASSRLGRSSYNEQFF. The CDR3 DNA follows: TGCGCCAGCAGCCGATTGGGACGGAGCTCCTACAATGAGCAGTTCTTC.

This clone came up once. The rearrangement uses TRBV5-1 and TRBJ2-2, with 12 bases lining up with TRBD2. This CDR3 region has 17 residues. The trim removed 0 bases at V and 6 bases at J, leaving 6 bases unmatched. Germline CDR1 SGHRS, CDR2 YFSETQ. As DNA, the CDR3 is TGCGCCAGCAGCTTGGCCCTAGCGGGAGGGCCCTCCGGGGAGCTGTTTTTT. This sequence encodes CASSLALAGGPSGELFF.

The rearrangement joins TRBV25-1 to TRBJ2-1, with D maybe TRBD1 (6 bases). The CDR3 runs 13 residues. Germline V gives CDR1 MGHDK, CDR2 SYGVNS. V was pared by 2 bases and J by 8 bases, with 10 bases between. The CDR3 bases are TGTGCCAGCAGTGAAACAGGGCGGTATGAGCAGTTCTTC. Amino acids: CASSETGRYEQFF.

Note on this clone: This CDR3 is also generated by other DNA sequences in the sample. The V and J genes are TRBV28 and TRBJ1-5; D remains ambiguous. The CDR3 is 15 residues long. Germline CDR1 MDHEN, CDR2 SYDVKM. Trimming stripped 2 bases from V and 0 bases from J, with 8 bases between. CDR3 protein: CASSLGTASNQPQHF. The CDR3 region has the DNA TGTGCCAGCAGTTTAGGTACAGCTAGCAATCAGCCCCAGCATTTT.

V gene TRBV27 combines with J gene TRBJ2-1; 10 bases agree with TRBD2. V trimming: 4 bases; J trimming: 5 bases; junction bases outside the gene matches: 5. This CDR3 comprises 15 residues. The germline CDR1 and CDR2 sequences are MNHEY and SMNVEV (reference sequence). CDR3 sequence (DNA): TGTGCCAGCAGTTCCCTAGCGGGAGATAACAATGAGCAGTTCTTC. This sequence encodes CASSSLAGDNNEQFF.

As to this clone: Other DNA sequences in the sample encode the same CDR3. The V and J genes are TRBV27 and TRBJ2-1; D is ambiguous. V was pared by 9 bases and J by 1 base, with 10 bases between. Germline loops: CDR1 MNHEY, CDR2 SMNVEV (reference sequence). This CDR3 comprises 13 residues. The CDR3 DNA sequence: TGTGCCAGTTCCCAAGGGTCCTACAATGAGCAGTTCTTC. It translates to CASSQGSYNEQFF.

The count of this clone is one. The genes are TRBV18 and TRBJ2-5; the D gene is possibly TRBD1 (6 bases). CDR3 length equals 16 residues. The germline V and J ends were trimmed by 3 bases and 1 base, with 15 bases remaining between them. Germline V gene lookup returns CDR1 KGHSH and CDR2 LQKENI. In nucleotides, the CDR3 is TGTGCCAGCTCACCCCAGGACAGCTATTCCCAAGAGACCCAGTACTTC. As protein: CASSPQDSYSQETQYF.

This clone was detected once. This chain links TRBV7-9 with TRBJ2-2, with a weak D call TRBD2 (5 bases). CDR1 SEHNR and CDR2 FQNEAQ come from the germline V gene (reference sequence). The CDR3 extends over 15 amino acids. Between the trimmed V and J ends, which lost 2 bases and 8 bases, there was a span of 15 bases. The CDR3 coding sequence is TGTGCCAGCAGCTTAAACCCAACCCCGGGAGGGGAGCTGTTTTTT. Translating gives CASSLNPTPGGELFF. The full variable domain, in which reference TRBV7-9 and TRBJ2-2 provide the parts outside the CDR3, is DTGVSQNPRHKITKRGQNVTFRCDPISEHNRLYWYRQTLGQGPEFLTYFQNEAQLEKSRLLSDRFSAERPKGSFSTLEIQRTEQGDSAMYLCASSLNPTPGGELFFGEGSRLTVL.

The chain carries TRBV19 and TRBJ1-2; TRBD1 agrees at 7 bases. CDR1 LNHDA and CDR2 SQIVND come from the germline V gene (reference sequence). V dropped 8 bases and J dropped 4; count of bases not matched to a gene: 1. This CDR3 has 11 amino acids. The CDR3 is CASSGGYGYTF. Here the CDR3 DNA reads TGTGCCAGTTCAGGGGGCTATGGCTACACCTTC.

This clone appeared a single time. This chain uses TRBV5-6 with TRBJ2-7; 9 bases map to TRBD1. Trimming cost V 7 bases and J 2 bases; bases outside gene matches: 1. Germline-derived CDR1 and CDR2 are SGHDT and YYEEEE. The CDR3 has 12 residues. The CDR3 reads CASGQGTYEQYF. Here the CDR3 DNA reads TGTGCCAGCGGACAGGGGACCTACGAGCAGTACTTC.

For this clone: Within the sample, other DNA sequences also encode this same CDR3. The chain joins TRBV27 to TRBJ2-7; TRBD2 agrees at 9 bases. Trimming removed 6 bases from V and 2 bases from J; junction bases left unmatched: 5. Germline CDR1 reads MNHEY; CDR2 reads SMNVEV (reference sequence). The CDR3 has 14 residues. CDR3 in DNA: TGTGCCAGCAGCCTTAGCGGGAGAACCTACGAGCAGTACTTC. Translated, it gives CASSLSGRTYEQYF.